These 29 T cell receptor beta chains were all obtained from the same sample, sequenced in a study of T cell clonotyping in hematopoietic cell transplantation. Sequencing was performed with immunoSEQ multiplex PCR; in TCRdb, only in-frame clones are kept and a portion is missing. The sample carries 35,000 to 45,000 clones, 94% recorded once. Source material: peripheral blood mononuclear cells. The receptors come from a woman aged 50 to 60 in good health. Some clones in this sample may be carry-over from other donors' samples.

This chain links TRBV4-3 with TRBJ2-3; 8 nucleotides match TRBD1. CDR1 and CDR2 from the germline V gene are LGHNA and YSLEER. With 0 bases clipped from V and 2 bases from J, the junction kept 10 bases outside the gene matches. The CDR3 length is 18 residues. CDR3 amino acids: CASSQDPGTGALTDTQYF. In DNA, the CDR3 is TGCGCCAGCAGCCAAGATCCCGGGACAGGCGCCCTCACAGATACGCAGTATTTT.

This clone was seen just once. CDR3 residues: CASSYGGGLYNEQFF. CDR3 DNA sequence: TGTGCCAGCAGTTACGGCGGGGGCCTTTACAATGAGCAGTTCTTC. The J gene is TRBJ2-1, the V gene TRBV6-6, with TRBD2 as a possible D gene (7 bases). The CDR3 has 15 residues. The germline V gene has CDR1 MNHNY and CDR2 SVGAGI (reference sequence). With 2 bases removed from V and 4 bases from J, the gap between germline ends came to 12 bases.

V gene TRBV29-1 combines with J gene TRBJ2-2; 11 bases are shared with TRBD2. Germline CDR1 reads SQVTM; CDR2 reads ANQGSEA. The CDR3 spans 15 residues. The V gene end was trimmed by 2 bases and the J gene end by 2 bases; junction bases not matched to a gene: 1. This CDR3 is CSVELAGGNTGELFF. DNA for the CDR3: TGCAGCGTTGAACTAGCGGGGGGTAACACCGGGGAGCTGTTTTTT.

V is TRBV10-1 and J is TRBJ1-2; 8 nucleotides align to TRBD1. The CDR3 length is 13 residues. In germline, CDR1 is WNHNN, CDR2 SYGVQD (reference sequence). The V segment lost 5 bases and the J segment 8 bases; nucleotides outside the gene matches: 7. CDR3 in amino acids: CASSMDRARGYTF. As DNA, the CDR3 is TGCGCCAGCAGTATGGACAGGGCCCGAGGCTACACCTTC.

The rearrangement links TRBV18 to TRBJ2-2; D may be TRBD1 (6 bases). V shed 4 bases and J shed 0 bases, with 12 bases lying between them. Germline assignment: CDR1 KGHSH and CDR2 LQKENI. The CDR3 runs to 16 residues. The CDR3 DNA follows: TGTGCCAGCTCACGTACCGGGACACCGAACACCGGGGAGCTGTTTTTT. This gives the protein CASSRTGTPNTGELFF.

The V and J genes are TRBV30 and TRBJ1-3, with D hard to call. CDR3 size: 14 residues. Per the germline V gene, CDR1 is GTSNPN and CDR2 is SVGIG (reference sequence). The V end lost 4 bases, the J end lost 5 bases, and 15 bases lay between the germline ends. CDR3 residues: CAWIPIHTRNTIYF. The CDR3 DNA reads TGTGCCTGGATCCCCATCCACACAAGAAACACCATATATTTT.

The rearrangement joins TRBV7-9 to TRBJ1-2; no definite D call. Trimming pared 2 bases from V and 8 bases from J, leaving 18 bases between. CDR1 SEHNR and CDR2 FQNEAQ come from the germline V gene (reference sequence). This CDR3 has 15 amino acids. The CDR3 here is CASSLSSDPRLGYTF. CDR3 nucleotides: TGTGCCAGCAGCTTATCCTCGGACCCAAGGCTCGGCTACACCTTC.

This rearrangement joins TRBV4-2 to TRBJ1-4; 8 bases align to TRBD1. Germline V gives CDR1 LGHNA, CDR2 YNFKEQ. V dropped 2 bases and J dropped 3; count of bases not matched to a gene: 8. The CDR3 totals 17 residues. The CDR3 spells CASSQTTGGWSNEKLFF. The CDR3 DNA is TGTGCCAGCAGCCAAACCACAGGGGGATGGTCTAATGAAAAACTGTTTTTT.

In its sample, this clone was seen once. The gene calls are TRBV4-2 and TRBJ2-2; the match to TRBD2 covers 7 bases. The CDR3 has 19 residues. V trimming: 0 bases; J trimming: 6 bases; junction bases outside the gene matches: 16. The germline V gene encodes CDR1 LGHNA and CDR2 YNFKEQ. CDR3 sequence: CASSQDRGTNTILSGELFF. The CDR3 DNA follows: TGTGCCAGCAGCCAAGATCGGGGGACTAACACGATTCTTTCCGGGGAGCTGTTTTTT.

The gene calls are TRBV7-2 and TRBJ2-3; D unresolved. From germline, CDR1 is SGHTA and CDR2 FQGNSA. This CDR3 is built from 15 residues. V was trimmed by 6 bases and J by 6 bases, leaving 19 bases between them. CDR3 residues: CASSRSGPRTDTQYF. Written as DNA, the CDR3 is TGTGCCAGCAGTCGATCCGGGCCCCGAACGGATACGCAGTATTTT. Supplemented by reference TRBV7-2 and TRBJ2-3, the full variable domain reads GAGVSQSPSNKVTEKGKDVELRCDPISGHTALYWYRQSLGQGLEFLIYFQGNSAPDKSGLPSDRFSAERTGGSVSTLTIQRTQQEDSAVYLCASSRSGPRTDTQYFGPGTRLTVL.

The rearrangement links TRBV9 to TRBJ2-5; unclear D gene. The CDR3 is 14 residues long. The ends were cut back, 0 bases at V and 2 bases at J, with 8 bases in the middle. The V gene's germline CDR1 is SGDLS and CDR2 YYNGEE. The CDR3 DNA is TGTGCCAGCAGCGTAGTAGGCGGACAAGAGACCCAGTACTTC. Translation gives CASSVVGGQETQYF.

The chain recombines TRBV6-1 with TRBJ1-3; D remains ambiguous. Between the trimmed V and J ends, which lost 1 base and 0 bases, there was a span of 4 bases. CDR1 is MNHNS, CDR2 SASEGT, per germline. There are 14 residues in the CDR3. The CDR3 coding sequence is TGTGCCAGCAGTGAAGTCTACTCTGGAAACACCATATATTTT. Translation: CASSEVYSGNTIYF.

The CDR3 sequence is CASSLIYITDTQYF. CDR3 bases: TGTGCCAGCAGCTTGATTTATATCACAGATACGCAGTATTTT. The V and J genes are TRBV5-4 and TRBJ2-3; D gene unclear. V was pared by 1 base and J by 2 bases, with 8 bases between. CDR3 length equals 14 residues. Germline V gene data show CDR1 as SGHNT and CDR2 as YYREEE (reference sequence).

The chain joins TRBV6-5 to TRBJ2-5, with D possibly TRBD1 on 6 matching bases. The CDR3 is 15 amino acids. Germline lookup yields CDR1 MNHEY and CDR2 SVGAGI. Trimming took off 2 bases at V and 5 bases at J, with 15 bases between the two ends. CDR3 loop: CASSYIGGEGETQYF. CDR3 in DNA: TGTGCCAGCAGTTACATTGGGGGCGAGGGGGAGACCCAGTACTTC.

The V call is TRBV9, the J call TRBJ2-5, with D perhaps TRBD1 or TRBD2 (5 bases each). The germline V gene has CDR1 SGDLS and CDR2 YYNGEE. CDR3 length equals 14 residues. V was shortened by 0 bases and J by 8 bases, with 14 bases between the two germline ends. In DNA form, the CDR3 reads TGTGCCAGCAGCGTAGAAAGGGTCAGGGACACCCAGTACTTC. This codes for CASSVERVRDTQYF.

For the CDR3, the DNA is TGTGCCAGCAGACCCCCCAGGGACACCGGGGAGCTGTTTTTT. It yields the protein CASRPPRDTGELFF. The V gene is TRBV6-1, the J gene TRBJ2-2; maybe TRBD1 (5 bases). The CDR3 contains 14 residues. The ends were cut back, 6 bases at V and 3 bases at J, with 11 bases in the middle. Germline V gives CDR1 MNHNS, CDR2 SASEGT.

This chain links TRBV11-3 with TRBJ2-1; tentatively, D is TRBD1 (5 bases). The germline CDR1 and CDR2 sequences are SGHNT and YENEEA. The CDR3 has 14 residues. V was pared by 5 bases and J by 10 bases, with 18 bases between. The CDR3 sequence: CASSQLAREGEQFF. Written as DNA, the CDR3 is TGTGCCAGCAGCCAATTGGCCAGGGAAGGGGAGCAGTTCTTC.

The CDR3 is CASRPQGSTYEQYF. As DNA, the CDR3 is TGTGCCAGCAGACCACAGGGTTCAACCTACGAGCAGTACTTC. V usage is TRBV11-2 and J usage is TRBJ2-7, with D possibly matching TRBD1 (6 bases). Between the trimmed V and J ends, which lost 6 bases and 2 bases, there was a span of 14 bases. This CDR3 has 14 residues. CDR1 SGHAT and CDR2 FQNNGV come from the germline V gene.

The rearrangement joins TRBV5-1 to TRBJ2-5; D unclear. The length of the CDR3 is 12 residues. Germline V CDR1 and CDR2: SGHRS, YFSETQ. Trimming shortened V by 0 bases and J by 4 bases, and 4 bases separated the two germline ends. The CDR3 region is CASSLGSETQYF. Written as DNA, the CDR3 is TGCGCCAGCAGCTTGGGGTCAGAGACCCAGTACTTC.

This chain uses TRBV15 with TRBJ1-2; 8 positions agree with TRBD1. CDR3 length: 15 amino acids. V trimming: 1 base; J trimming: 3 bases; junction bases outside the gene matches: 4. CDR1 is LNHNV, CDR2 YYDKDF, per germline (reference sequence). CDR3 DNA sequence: TGTGCCACCAGCAGAGTGACAGGGGTGGACTATGGCTACACCTTC. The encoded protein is CATSRVTGVDYGYTF.

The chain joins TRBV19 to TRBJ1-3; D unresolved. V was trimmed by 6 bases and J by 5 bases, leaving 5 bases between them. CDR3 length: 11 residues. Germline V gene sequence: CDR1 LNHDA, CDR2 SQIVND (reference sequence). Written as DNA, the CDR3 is TGTGCCAGTAGCGACAGAAACACCATATATTTT. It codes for CASSDRNTIYF.

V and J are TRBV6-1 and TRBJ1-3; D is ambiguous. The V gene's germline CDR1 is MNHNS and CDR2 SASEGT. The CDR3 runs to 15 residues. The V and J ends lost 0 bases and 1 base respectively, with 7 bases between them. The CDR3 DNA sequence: TGTGCCAGCAGTGAAGCGATCAGTTCTGGAAACACCATATATTTT. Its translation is CASSEAISSGNTIYF.

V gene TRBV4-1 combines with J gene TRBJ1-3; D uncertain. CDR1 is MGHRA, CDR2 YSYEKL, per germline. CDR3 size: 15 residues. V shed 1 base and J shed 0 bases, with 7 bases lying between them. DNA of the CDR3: TGCGCCAGCAGCCAAGGGCCAACCTCTGGAAACACCATATATTTT. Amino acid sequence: CASSQGPTSGNTIYF.

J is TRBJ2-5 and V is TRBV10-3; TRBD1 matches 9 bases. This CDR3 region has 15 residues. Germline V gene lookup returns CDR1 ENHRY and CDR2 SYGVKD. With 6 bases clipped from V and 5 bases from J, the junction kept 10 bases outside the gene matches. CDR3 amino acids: CAISDAGQGTETQYF. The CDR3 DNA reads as TGTGCCATCAGCGACGCGGGACAGGGAACGGAGACCCAGTACTTC.

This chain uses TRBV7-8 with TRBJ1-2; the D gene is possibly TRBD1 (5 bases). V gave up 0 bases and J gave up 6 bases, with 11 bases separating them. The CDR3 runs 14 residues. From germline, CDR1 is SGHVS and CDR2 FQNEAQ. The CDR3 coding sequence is TGTGCCAGCAGCTTAGCCGGGACCTCGAATGGCTACACCTTC. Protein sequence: CASSLAGTSNGYTF.

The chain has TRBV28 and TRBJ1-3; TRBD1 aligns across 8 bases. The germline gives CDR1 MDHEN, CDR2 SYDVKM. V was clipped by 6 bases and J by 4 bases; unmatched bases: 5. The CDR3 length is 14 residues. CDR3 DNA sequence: TGTGCCAGCAGGGGACAGGTCTTCGGAAACACCATATATTTT. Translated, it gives CASRGQVFGNTIYF. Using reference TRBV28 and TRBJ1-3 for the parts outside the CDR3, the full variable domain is DVKVTQSSRYLVKRTGEKVFLECVQDMDHENMFWYRQDPGLGLRLIYFSYDVKMKEKGDIPEGYSVSREKKERFSLILESASTNQTSMYLCASRGQVFGNTIYFGEGSWLTVV.

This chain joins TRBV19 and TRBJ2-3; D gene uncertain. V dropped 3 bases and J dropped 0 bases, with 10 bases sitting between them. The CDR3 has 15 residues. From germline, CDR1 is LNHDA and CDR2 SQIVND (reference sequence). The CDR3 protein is CASSIGKTSTDTQYF. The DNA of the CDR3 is TGTGCCAGTAGTATTGGGAAAACTAGCACAGATACGCAGTATTTT.

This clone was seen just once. The CDR3 here is CASRHTGVIYNEQFF. The CDR3 DNA is TGTGCCAGCAGGCACACAGGGGTAATCTACAATGAGCAGTTCTTC. The chain uses TRBV6-1 and TRBJ2-1; 7 bases agree with TRBD1. Trimming cost V 6 bases and J 3 bases; bases outside gene matches: 8. There are 15 residues in the CDR3. Germline V gene lookup returns CDR1 MNHNS and CDR2 SASEGT.

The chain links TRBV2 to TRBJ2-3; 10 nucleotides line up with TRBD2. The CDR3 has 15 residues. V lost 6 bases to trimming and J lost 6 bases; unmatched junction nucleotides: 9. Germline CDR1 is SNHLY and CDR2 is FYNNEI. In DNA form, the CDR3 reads TGTGCCAGCAGGGAAAGCGGGGGGGCGACCGATACGCAGTATTTT. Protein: CASRESGGATDTQYF. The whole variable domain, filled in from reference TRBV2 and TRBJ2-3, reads EPEVTQTPSHQVTQMGQEVILRCVPISNHLYFYWYRQILGQKVEFLVSFYNNEISEKSEIFDDQFSVERPDGSNFTLKIRSTKLEDSAMYFCASRESGGATDTQYFGPGTRLTVL.